This TCR beta chain was identified during a study of blood T cell repertoires in COVID-19. Clones were sequenced by immunoSEQ multiplex PCR, and TCRdb holds only the in-frame ones, with some missing. The table shows some 370,000 clones, with around 87% occurring only once. Germline lookup yields CDR1 SGHAT and CDR2 FQNNGV. This CDR3 has 15 residues. The J segment lost 0 bases and the V segment lost 4 bases, leaving 6 bases of the junction unmatched. The sample consisted of peripheral blood. The chain joins TRBV11-2 to TRBJ2-7; 7 bases match TRBD1. This TCR was sampled from a woman younger than 45 with COVID-19, enrolled during active disease. Here the CDR3 reads CASSSMTGSSYEQYF. CDR3 nucleotide sequence: TGTGCCAGCAGCTCAATGACAGGGAGCTCCTACGAGCAGTACTTC. Variable domain in full (rest from reference TRBV11-2 and TRBJ2-7): EAGVAQSPRYKIIEKRQSVAFWCNPISGHATLYWYQQILGQGPKLLIQFQNNGVVDDSQLPKDRFSAERLKGVDSTLKIQPAKLEDSAVYLCASSSMTGSSYEQYFGPGTRLTVT.